This paragraph reports one T cell receptor beta chain. What it binds is unknown. The data belong to a study of cytomegalovirus exposure and HLA in healthy donors. PCR involved 60 Vbeta and 13 Jbeta primers. Data came from immunoSEQ multiplex PCR; TCRdb stores just in-frame clones and leaves some out. In the table there are about 150,000 clones, around 79% of which are singletons. Study conclusions and caveats: A later examination showed that TCR association rates differed by HLA locus, with DRB1 most and HLA-C fewest.

Looked up from germline, CDR1 is SGHRS and CDR2 is YFSETQ. The CDR3 runs to 11 residues. V was shortened by 4 bases and J by 12 bases, with 11 bases between the two germline ends. The sequence derives from a man aged 25 to 40 in good health and CMV-seropositive. The V call is TRBV5-1, the J call TRBJ2-1; D gene uncertain. Sequencing was performed on PBMCs. The CDR3 protein is CASSPGRGQFF. DNA for the CDR3: TGCGCCAGCAGCCCAGGTCGTGGGCAGTTCTTC.